This is a list of T cell receptor beta chains from one sample in a study of blood T cell repertoires in COVID-19. TCRdb keeps only in-frame clones here, not all; method: immunoSEQ multiplex PCR. The sample shows hundreds of thousands of clones, roughly 89% of them seen only once. The sequencing input was PBMCs or T cells enriched from blood (not recorded which). The receptors come from a young woman who had recovered from COVID-19. Both conserved end residues are part of each CDR3. A D gene is named only where the DNA matches it firmly. Size is stated for part of the rows, as once, few or many counts, or as a class when the clone is expanded.

>TRBV27|NA|TRBJ1-6|NA
TGTGCCAGCAGTTTATCAAGGAGGGGGGGGTCCTATAATTCACCCCTCCACTTT
CASSLSRRGGSYNSPLHF
>TRBV5-1|NA|TRBJ1-4|TRBD1
TGCGCCAGCAGCCGTCTGGGACAGTGGAATGAAAAACTGTTTTTT
CASSRLGQWNEKLFF
>TRBV7-9|NA|TRBJ1-5|NA
TGTGCCAGCAGCTTATGGCAGGGGAGCCGCAATCAGCCCCAGCATTTT
CASSLWQGSRNQPQHF
>TRBV6-2/TRBV6-3|NA|TRBJ1-1|NA
TGTGCCAGCAGTTACTCTCTGACATCGATGAACACTGAAGCTTTCTTT
CASSYSLTSMNTEAFF
>TRBV5-5|NA|TRBJ2-5|NA
TGTGCCAGCAGCCCGCGCACGCTTCGGGAGACCCAGTACTTC
CASSPRTLRETQYF
>TRBV7-2|NA|TRBJ1-5|NA
TGTGCCAGCAGCCGCGCTACCCCTAATCAGCCCCAGCATTTT
CASSRATPNQPQHF
>TRBV5-8|NA|TRBJ1-1|NA
TGTGCCAGCAGCTTGTGGTACGGGAACACTGAAGCTTTCTTT
CASSLWYGNTEAFF
>TRBV14|once|TRBJ2-1|TRBD1
TGTGCCAGCAGCCGATATGCCGGGACAGGGCCTTACAATGAGCAGTTCTTC
CASSRYAGTGPYNEQFF
>TRBV15|NA|TRBJ1-2|TRBD1
TGTGCCACCAGCGTAAACAGGGGGCAGGAGTATGGCTACACCTTC
CATSVNRGQEYGYTF
>TRBV4-2|NA|TRBJ1-4|TRBD1
TGTGCCAGCAGCCTGTACGGACAGGACGGTAATGAAAAACTGTTTTTT
CASSLYGQDGNEKLFF
>TRBV4-1|NA|TRBJ2-3|NA
TGCGCCAGCAGCCAACCTTATCAGGGGCGCGCAGATACGCAGTATTTT
CASSQPYQGRADTQYF
>TRBV19|few|TRBJ2-1|TRBD2
TGTGCCAGTAGATGGAGCGGGAGCTCCTACAATGAGCAGTTCTTC
CASRWSGSSYNEQFF
>TRBV6-7|NA|TRBJ2-2|TRBD2
TGTGCCAGCAGTCCCCCCTGGACTAGCGGGAAGATTGGCGGGGAGCTGTTTTTT
CASSPPWTSGKIGGELFF
>TRBV27|NA|TRBJ1-1|NA
TGTGCCAGCAGTTTCCTTATGAACACTGAAGCTTTCTTT
CASSFLMNTEAFF
>TRBV7-2|NA|TRBJ1-2|NA
TGTGCCAGCAGCCCCAGGGCTACTAACTATGGCTACACCTTC
CASSPRATNYGYTF
>TRBV7-2|NA|TRBJ2-1|TRBD2
TGTGCCAGCAGCTCGGGACTAGCGGGTTACAATGAGCAGTTCTTC
CASSSGLAGYNEQFF
>TRBV5-6|NA|TRBJ1-2|NA
TGTGCCAGCAGCTTGGCAGGAGGCTATGGCTACACCTTC
CASSLAGGYGYTF
>TRBV6-6|NA|TRBJ1-2|NA
TGTGCCAGCAGTACGGCCAGGGATGGAGGCTACACCTTC
CASSTARDGGYTF
>TRBV4-2|NA|TRBJ1-5|NA
TGTGCCAGCAGCCAAGATGAGTGGTCGGATCAGCCCCAGCATTTT
CASSQDEWSDQPQHF
>TRBV27|NA|TRBJ2-7|NA
TGTGCCAGCAGCCAGAGACAGGATCTGACCCACGAGCAGTACTTC
CASSQRQDLTHEQYF
>TRBV6-6|NA|TRBJ2-6|NA
TGTGCCAGCAGCTTCAAACCGGGACAACTAAGAGCTCTTGGGGCCAACGTCCTGACTTTC
CASSFKPGQLRALGANVLTF
>TRBV4-1|NA|TRBJ2-5|NA
TGCGCCAGCAGCCAGCTCGGATCGGGAGAGGAGACCCAGTACTTC
CASSQLGSGEETQYF
>TRBV3-1/TRBV3-2|once|TRBJ2-3|TRBD2
TGTGCCAGCAGCCTTAATGGACTAGCGGGAGGCCGCCCGAATACGCAGTATTTT
CASSLNGLAGGRPNTQYF
>TRBV7-9|NA|TRBJ2-3|TRBD1
TGTGCCAGCAGCCCCAGGGGGCTCAGCACAGATACGCAGTATTTT
CASSPRGLSTDTQYF
>TRBV30|NA|TRBJ2-5|TRBD2
TGTGCCTGGAAACGCGGGGGGCAAGAGACCCAGTACTTC
CAWKRGGQETQYF
>TRBV7-2|NA|TRBJ2-7|NA
TGTGCCAGCAGCAGACTCAACTACGAGCAGTACTTC
CASSRLNYEQYF
>TRBV4-2|NA|TRBJ1-5|NA
TGTGCCAGCAGCCAAGTCCCGTATCAGCCCCAGCATTTT
CASSQVPYQPQHF
>TRBV9|NA|TRBJ1-2|NA
TGTGCCAGCAGCGTAGCCGGGACACCAAACTATGGCTACACCTTC
CASSVAGTPNYGYTF
>TRBV5-3|NA|TRBJ1-1|NA
TGTGCCAGAAGACCGCGTCATGAAGCTTTCTTT
CARRPRHEAFF
>TRBV7-6|NA|TRBJ1-2|NA
TGTGCCAGCAGCTTAGTTGGGGGACAATTTTCCTCATATGGCTACACCTTC
CASSLVGGQFSSYGYTF
>TRBV10-3|NA|TRBJ1-5|NA
TGTGCCATCAGTGATGTCAGGGACTATAGCAATCAGCCCCAGCATTTT
CAISDVRDYSNQPQHF
>TRBV4-1|NA|TRBJ2-5|TRBD2
TGCGCCAGCAGCCAAGTGCTTTGGGAAGCGGGAGAGAAGACCCAGTACTTC
CASSQVLWEAGEKTQYF
>TRBV19|NA|TRBJ1-2|NA
TGTGCCAACCCCGACAGACCTTATGGCTACACCTTC
CANPDRPYGYTF
>TRBV11-2|NA|TRBJ2-7|NA
TGTGCCAGCAGCTTTTCTAATACCCTCAACGGGGGCTCCTACGAGCAGTACTTC
CASSFSNTLNGGSYEQYF
>TRBV12-3/TRBV12-4|NA|TRBJ1-3|TRBD1
TGTGCCAGCAGAGGGACAGGCGGAAACACCATATATTTT
CASRGTGGNTIYF
>TRBV27|NA|TRBJ2-4|TRBD2
TGTGCCAGCAGTTTATCTCTGACTAGCAACATTCAGTACTTC
CASSLSLTSNIQYF
>TRBV21-1|NA|TRBJ2-1|NA
TGTGCCAGCAGCAAAACCGGTCCGGGAGCTGCGGGTGAGCAGTTCTTC
CASSKTGPGAAGEQFF
>TRBV5-4|NA|TRBJ2-3|TRBD2
TGTGCCAGCAACGGACTAGCGGGAGATGATACGCAGTATTTT
CASNGLAGDDTQYF
>TRBV24-1|NA|TRBJ2-1|NA
TGTGCCACCAGTGACGCCGGCGCGGTTAACTACAATGAGCAGTTCTTC
CATSDAGAVNYNEQFF
>TRBV5-4|NA|TRBJ2-1|NA
TGTGCCAGCTGGGGGGGCGGCTACAATGAGCAGTTCTTC
CASWGGGYNEQFF